The 18 T cell receptor beta chains presented below share a single source sample, sequenced in a study of T cells in Graves' hyperthyroidism and ophthalmopathy (dated by TCRdb to about 2019). The method was multiplex PCR. The sequencer listed for this sample is Illumina HiSeq 2000. The TCR beta CDR3 regions were amplified from the RNA transcripts. A first-round RT-PCR of the TCR CDR3 used the HTBI primer set with the Qiagen OneStep RT-PCR kit. In TCRdb, the public reads were trimmed at Q25 with fastp and aligned with MiXCR, with productive beta chains retained. Rows with one shared CDR3 protein collapse into an entry with the most common genes and DNA. This sample lists 500,000 to 800,000 distinct CDR3 sequences; roughly 14% were detected once. The top ten hold 12% of the sample. What was sequenced was blood. These receptors were taken from a woman in her forties or fifties with Graves' ophthalmopathy.

The V and J genes are TRBV30 and TRBJ1-2; TRBD1 matches at 7 bases. The CDR3 totals 14 residues. Germline CDR1 and CDR2: GTSNPN and SVGIG (reference sequence). V shed 1 base and J 2 bases; nucleotides not matched to a gene: 4. Written as DNA, the CDR3 is TGTGCCTGGAGTGGGGACAGAGGGAACTATGGCTACACCTTC. It encodes CAWSGDRGNYGYTF.

This clonotype came up many times. The V gene is TRBV2, the J gene TRBJ2-7, with D unclear. The CDR3 is 11 residues long. Deletions cut 3 bases from V and 6 bases from J, with 6 bases between. Germline V gene sequence: CDR1 SNHLY, CDR2 FYNNEI. The CDR3 protein is CASSEVAEQYF. The CDR3 coding sequence is TGTGCCAGCAGTGAGGTTGCCGAGCAGTACTTC.

There are many counts of this clonotype. This chain joins TRBV11-2 and TRBJ2-1, with no clear D. V was trimmed by 0 bases and J by 8 bases, leaving 11 bases between them. The germline V gene encodes CDR1 SGHAT and CDR2 FQNNGV. CDR3 size: 14 residues. DNA of the CDR3: TGTGCCAGCAGCTTAGACCACAGTCGGGATGAGCAGTTCTTC. Protein sequence: CASSLDHSRDEQFF.

This clonotype was seen at least ten times. The chain combines TRBV11-3 with TRBJ1-1; D not resolved. The V and J ends lost 0 bases and 1 base respectively, with 6 bases between them. The CDR3 has 14 residues. Germline loops: CDR1 SGHNT, CDR2 YENEEA. DNA for the CDR3: TGTGCCAGCAGCTTAGAGGGATCGAACACTGAAGCTTTCTTT. Translating it yields CASSLEGSNTEAFF.

In its sample, this clonotype was seen many times. V gene TRBV7-9 combines with J gene TRBJ2-7; a possible D gene is TRBD1 (5 bases). Germline V gene lookup returns CDR1 SEHNR and CDR2 FQNEAQ (reference sequence). The V and J ends lost 5 bases and 5 bases respectively, with 16 bases between them. This CDR3 has 14 residues. The CDR3 region is CASSPPALGDEQYF. Here the CDR3 DNA reads TGTGCCAGCAGCCCACCAGCCCTAGGGGACGAGCAGTACTTC.

This clonotype has just a few counts. The rearrangement links TRBV6-1 to TRBJ2-1; D is possibly TRBD1 (8 bases). V lost 5 bases and J lost 9, with 20 bases in between. Germline lookup yields CDR1 MNHNS and CDR2 SASEGT. CDR3 length equals 15 residues. CDR3 amino acids: CASSLTGTGGGEQFF. CDR3 DNA sequence: TGTGCCAGCAGTTTAACCGGGACAGGCGGGGGTGAGCAGTTCTTC.

This clonotype came up a few times. The chain couples TRBV7-8 to TRBJ1-3; D remains unclear. Between the trimmed V and J ends, which lost 1 base and 6 bases, there was a span of 16 bases. This CDR3 contains 16 residues. CDR1 is SGHVS and CDR2 is FQNEAQ in the germline V gene. Here the CDR3 reads CASSLVLKPAQNTIYF. Here the CDR3 DNA reads TGTGCCAGCAGCTTAGTTTTAAAACCCGCTCAAAACACCATATATTTT.

The chain carries TRBV7-2 and TRBJ2-7, with TRBD1 matching 7 bases. CDR3 length: 16 amino acids. The V gene end was trimmed by 5 bases and the J gene end by 7 bases; junction bases not matched to a gene: 17. CDR1 is SGHTA and CDR2 is FQGNSA in the germline V gene. The CDR3 DNA sequence: TGTGCCAGCAGCCCGATCGGGACAGAGCCATTTGGTGAGCAGTACTTC. The encoded protein is CASSPIGTEPFGEQYF.

This clonotype appeared a few times. The chain recombines TRBV6-1 with TRBJ2-1; D gene unclear. Germline lookup yields CDR1 MNHNS and CDR2 SASEGT. The V end lost 2 bases, the J end lost 5 bases, and 13 bases lay between the germline ends. The CDR3 is 15 amino acids. CDR3 nucleotide sequence: TGTGCCAGCAGTGAAAGACTGGGTTCCCACAATGAGCAGTTCTTC. This sequence encodes CASSERLGSHNEQFF.

Points on this clonotype: Because it lacks the conserved phenylalanine or tryptophan at the end, this CDR3 is likely a read error. The chain carries TRBV27 and TRBJ2-4; D is uncertain. The CDR3 sequence is 14 residues long. The germline CDR1 and CDR2 sequences are MNHEY and SMNVEV (reference sequence). Between the trimmed V and J ends, which lost 0 bases and 3 bases, there was a span of 6 bases. The CDR3 is CASSLSLNKNIQYL. CDR3 coding DNA: TGTGCCAGCAGTTTATCTCTTAACAAAAACATTCAGTACCTC.

This clonotype was counted a few times. This chain uses TRBV19 with TRBJ1-1; D perhaps matches TRBD1 (5 bases). Germline CDR1 is LNHDA and CDR2 is SQIVND (reference sequence). V lost 7 bases to trimming and J lost 6 bases, with 18 bases between them. The CDR3 extends over 14 amino acids. Here the CDR3 reads CASTEGPFKAEAFF. The CDR3 DNA is TGTGCCAGTACCGAGGGGCCCTTCAAGGCTGAAGCTTTCTTT.

This clonotype has more than one count but fewer than ten. This chain connects TRBV19 to TRBJ2-2; D might be TRBD2 (6 bases). The CDR3 contains 16 residues. Trimming left V 7 bases short and J 0 bases short, with 15 bases between. Germline V CDR1 and CDR2: LNHDA, SQIVND (reference sequence). CDR3: CASTPSGGTNTGELFF. The DNA of the CDR3 is TGTGCCAGTACTCCCAGTGGAGGGACGAACACCGGGGAGCTGTTTTTT. The full variable domain, its missing parts supplied by reference TRBV19 and TRBJ2-2, is DGGITQSPKYLFRKEGQNVTLSCEQNLNHDAMYWYRQDPGQGLRLIYYSQIVNDFQKGDIAEGYSVSREKKESFPLTVTSAQKNPTAFYLCASTPSGGTNTGELFFGEGSRLTVL.

This clonotype occurred a few times. This chain joins TRBV6-5 and TRBJ1-6; D call uncertain. The germline gives CDR1 MNHEY, CDR2 SVGAGI. This CDR3 is 13 amino acids long. V was clipped by 2 bases and J by 5 bases, with 4 bases between them. The CDR3 nucleotides read TGTGCCAGCAGTTACCCCAATAATTCACCCCTCCACTTT. It is translated as CASSYPNNSPLHF.

In this sample, this clonotype turned up a few times. J is TRBJ1-6 and V is TRBV7-9; D not resolved. V lost 2 bases and J lost 9, with 11 bases in between. This CDR3 is built from 14 residues. Germline V gene sequence: CDR1 SEHNR, CDR2 FQNEAQ (reference sequence). The CDR3 here is CASSLMGGSSPLHF. The CDR3 DNA reads TGTGCCAGCAGCTTAATGGGCGGGAGTTCACCCCTCCACTTT.

This clonotype was recorded a few times. The chain combines TRBV28 with TRBJ1-4; D not certain. Germline V CDR1 and CDR2: MDHEN, SYDVKM. CDR3 length: 15 amino acids. V lost 4 bases, J lost 5 bases, and 14 bases lay in between. The DNA for the CDR3 is TGTGCCAGCAGTTCGGCCGGGCAGAGGAATGAAAAACTGTTTTTT. Translation: CASSSAGQRNEKLFF.

This rearrangement joins TRBV11-2 to TRBJ1-6; 8 bases are a match to TRBD1. CDR1 is SGHAT, CDR2 FQNNGV, per germline. Trimming cost V 5 bases and J 6 bases; bases outside gene matches: 6. The length of the CDR3 is 15 residues. For the CDR3, the DNA is TGTGCCAGCAGCGGAGGGACAGGCTCTAATTCACCCCTCCACTTT. Its translation: CASSGGTGSNSPLHF.

This clonotype was detected many times. The rearrangement links TRBV12-3 or TRBV12-4 to TRBJ2-1; 10 bases map to TRBD1. V dropped 6 bases and J dropped 8; count of bases not matched to a gene: 10. The CDR3 length is 15 residues. The CDR3 reads CASSKSGQGRDEQFF. The CDR3, as DNA: TGTGCCAGCAGCAAATCGGGACAGGGGCGCGATGAGCAGTTCTTC.

This chain links TRBV5-1 with TRBJ1-1; 7 positions agree with TRBD1. Germline V gene sequence: CDR1 SGHRS, CDR2 YFSETQ. V lost 0 bases, J lost 4 bases, and 9 bases stayed unmatched. This CDR3 spans 16 amino acids. This CDR3 is CASSLGIDRVVTEAFF. As DNA, the CDR3 is TGCGCCAGCAGCTTGGGAATTGACAGGGTGGTCACTGAAGCTTTCTTT. Looking up the rest from reference TRBV5-1 and TRBJ1-1 gives the full variable domain: KAGVTQTPRYLIKTRGQQVTLSCSPISGHRSVSWYQQTPGQGLQFLFEYFSETQRNKGNFPGRFSGRQFSNSRSEMNVSTLELGDSALYLCASSLGIDRVVTEAFFGQGTRLTVV.